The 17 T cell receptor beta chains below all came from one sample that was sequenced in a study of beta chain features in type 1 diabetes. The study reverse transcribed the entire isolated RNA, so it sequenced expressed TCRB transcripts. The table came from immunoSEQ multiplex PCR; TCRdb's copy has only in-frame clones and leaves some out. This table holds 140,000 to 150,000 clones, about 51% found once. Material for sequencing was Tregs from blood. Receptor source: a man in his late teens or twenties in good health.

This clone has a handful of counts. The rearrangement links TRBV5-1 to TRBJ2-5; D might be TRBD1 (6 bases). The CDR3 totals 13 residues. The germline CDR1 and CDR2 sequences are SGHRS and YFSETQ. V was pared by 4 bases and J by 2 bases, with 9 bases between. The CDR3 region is CASSRGQQETQYF. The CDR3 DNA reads TGCGCCAGCAGCCGCGGACAGCAAGAGACCCAGTACTTC.

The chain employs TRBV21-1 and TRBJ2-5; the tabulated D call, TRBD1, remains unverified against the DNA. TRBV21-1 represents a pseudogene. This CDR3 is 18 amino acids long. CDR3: CASSIRGRLNPIQETQYF. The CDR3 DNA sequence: TGTGCCAGCAGCATTAGGGGGAGACTAAATCCTATTCAAGAGACCCAGTACTTC.

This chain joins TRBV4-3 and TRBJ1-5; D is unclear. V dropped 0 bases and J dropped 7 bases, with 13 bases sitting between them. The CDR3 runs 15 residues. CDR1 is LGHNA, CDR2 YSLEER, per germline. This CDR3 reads CASSQDPRLGQPQHF. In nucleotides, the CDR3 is TGCGCCAGCAGCCAAGATCCCAGGTTAGGACAGCCCCAGCATTTT.

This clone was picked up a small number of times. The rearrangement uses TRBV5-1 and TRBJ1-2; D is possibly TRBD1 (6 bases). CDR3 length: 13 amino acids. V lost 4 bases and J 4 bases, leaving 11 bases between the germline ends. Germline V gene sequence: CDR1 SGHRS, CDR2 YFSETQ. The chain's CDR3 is CASSPRTVYGYTF. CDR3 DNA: TGCGCCAGCAGCCCCCGGACAGTCTATGGCTACACCTTC.

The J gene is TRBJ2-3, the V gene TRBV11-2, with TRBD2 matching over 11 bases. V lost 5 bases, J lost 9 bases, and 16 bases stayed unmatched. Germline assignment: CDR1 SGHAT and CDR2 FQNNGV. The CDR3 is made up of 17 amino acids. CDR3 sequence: CASSANTGTSGPRTQYF. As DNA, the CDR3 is TGTGCCAGCAGCGCAAACACCGGGACTAGCGGACCCCGGACGCAGTATTTT.

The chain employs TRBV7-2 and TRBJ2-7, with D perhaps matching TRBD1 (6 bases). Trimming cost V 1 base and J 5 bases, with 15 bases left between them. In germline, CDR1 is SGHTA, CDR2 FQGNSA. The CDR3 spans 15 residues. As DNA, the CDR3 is TGTGCCAGCAGCTTAGGAAGGTGGCAGGGGAACGAGCAGTACTTC. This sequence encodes CASSLGRWQGNEQYF. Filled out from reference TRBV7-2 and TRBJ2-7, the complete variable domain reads GAGVSQSPSNKVTEKGKDVELRCDPISGHTALYWYRQSLGQGLEFLIYFQGNSAPDKSGLPSDRFSAERTGGSVSTLTIQRTQQEDSAVYLCASSLGRWQGNEQYFGPGTRLTVT.

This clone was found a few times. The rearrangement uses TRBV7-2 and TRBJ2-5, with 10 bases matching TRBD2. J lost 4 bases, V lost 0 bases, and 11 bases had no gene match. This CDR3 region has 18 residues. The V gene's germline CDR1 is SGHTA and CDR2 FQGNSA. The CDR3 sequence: CASSLAPRASGSRETQYF. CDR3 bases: TGTGCCAGCAGCTTAGCGCCTAGGGCTAGCGGGAGTAGAGAGACCCAGTACTTC.

CDR3 in amino acids: CASSRGLEQYF. Here the CDR3 DNA reads TGTGCCAGCAGTCGCGGCCTGGAGCAGTACTTC. The genes are TRBV25-1 and TRBJ2-7; D ambiguous. The germline V gene encodes CDR1 MGHDK and CDR2 SYGVNS. The CDR3 has 11 residues. Trimming stripped 5 bases from V and 7 bases from J, with 9 bases between.

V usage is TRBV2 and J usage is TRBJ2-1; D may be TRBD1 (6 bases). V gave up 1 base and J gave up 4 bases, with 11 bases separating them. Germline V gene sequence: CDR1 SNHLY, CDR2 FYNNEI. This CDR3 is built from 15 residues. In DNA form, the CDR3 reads TGTGCCAGCAGTGAAGACAGGGCGGCGTACAATGAGCAGTTCTTC. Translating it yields CASSEDRAAYNEQFF. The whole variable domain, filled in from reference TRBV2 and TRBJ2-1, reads EPEVTQTPSHQVTQMGQEVILRCVPISNHLYFYWYRQILGQKVEFLVSFYNNEISEKSEIFDDQFSVERPDGSNFTLKIRSTKLEDSAMYFCASSEDRAAYNEQFFGPGTRLTVL.

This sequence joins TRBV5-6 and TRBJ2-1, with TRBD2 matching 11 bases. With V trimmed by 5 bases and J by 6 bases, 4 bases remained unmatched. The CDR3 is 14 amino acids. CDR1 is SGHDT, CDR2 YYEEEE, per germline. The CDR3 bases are TGTGCCAGCAGGACTAGCGGGGCCCCCAATGAGCAGTTCTTC. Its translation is CASRTSGAPNEQFF.

CDR3 DNA: TGCAGTGCCAACTTACTAAATGAGCAGTTCTTC. Translating it yields CSANLLNEQFF. The V and J genes are TRBV20-1 and TRBJ2-1; D is undetermined. Germline loops: CDR1 DFQATT, CDR2 SNEGSKA (reference sequence). CDR3 length: 11 amino acids. The germline V and J ends were trimmed by 6 bases and 7 bases, with 10 bases remaining between them.

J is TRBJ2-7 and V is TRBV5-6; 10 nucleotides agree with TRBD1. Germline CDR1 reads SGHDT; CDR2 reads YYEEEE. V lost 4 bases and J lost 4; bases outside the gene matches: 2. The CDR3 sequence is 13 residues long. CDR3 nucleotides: TGTGCCAGCAGCCGGGACAGGGGATACGAGCAGTACTTC. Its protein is CASSRDRGYEQYF.

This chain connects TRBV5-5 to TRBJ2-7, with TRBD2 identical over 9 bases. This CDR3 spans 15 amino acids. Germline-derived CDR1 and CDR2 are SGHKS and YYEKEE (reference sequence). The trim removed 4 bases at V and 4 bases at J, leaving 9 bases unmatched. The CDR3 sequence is CASSRTSATPYEQYF. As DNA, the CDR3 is TGTGCCAGCAGCAGGACTAGCGCGACCCCTTACGAGCAGTACTTC. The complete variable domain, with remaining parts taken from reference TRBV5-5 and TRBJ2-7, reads DAGVTQSPTHLIKTRGQQVTLRCSPISGHKSVSWYQQVLGQGPQFIFQYYEKEERGRGNFPDRFSARQFPNYSSELNVNALLLGDSALYLCASSRTSATPYEQYFGPGTRLTVT.

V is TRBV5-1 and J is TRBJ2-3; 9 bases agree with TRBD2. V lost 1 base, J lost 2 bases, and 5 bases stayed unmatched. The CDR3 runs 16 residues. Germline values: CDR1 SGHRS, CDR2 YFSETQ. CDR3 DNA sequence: TGCGCCAGCAGCTTGATGACTAGCGGATACACAGATACGCAGTATTTT. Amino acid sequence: CASSLMTSGYTDTQYF.

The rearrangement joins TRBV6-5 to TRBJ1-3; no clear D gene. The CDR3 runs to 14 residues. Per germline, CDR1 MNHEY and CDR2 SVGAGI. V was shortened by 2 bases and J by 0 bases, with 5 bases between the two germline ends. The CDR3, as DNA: TGTGCCAGCAGTTACCGGTTCTCTGGAAACACCATATATTTT. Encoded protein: CASSYRFSGNTIYF.

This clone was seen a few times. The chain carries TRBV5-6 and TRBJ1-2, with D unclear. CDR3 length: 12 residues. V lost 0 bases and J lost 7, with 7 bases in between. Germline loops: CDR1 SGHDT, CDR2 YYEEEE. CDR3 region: CASSLESGGYTF. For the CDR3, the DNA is TGTGCCAGCAGCTTGGAATCAGGTGGCTACACCTTC.

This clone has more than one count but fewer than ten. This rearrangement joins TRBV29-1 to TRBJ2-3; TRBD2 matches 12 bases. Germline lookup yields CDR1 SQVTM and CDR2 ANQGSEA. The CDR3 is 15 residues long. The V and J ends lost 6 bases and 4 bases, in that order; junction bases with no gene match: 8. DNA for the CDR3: TGCAGCGTGGCGACTAGCGGGAGTAGAGCAGATACGCAGTATTTT. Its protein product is CSVATSGSRADTQYF.